These 13 T cell receptor beta chains came from one sample sequenced in a study of shared clonotypes between healthy human individuals (dated by TCRdb to the early 2020s). Libraries were constructed by the immunoSEQ multiplex PCR assay. The clones in this table, taken by TCRdb from immuneACCESS, are in-frame only. Not every clone is retained; where verified, under half of the shortfall comes from an unresolved V gene, and the cause of the rest is unknown. This sample has more than 850,000 clones in its table, and around three quarters of those were observed once. Jointly, the top ten make up about 0.52% of the sample. The specimen was memory CD4+ T cells from PBMCs. The sample's cell subset or site label, in plain terms: CD45RA-negative fraction. All receptors derive from a man aged 18 to 30 in good health. Some clones in this sample may be carry-over from other donors' samples.

The chain joins TRBV7-2 to TRBJ1-2; 8 bases are shared with TRBD1. CDR3 length equals 15 residues. CDR1 is SGHTA, CDR2 FQGNSA, per germline. Trimming at V came to 4 bases and at J to 5 bases, leaving 9 bases not matched to a gene. This CDR3 is CASSSPTTGGYGYTF. The CDR3 region has the DNA TGTGCCAGCAGCTCACCAACTACAGGGGGGTATGGCTACACCTTC. The full variable domain, rest sourced from reference TRBV7-2 and TRBJ1-2, is GAGVSQSPSNKVTEKGKDVELRCDPISGHTALYWYRQSLGQGLEFLIYFQGNSAPDKSGLPSDRFSAERTGGSVSTLTIQRTQQEDSAVYLCASSSPTTGGYGYTFGSGTRLTVV.

The chain couples TRBV6-1 to TRBJ2-1; 7 nucleotides match TRBD2. This CDR3 has 15 amino acids. Germline V gene lookup returns CDR1 MNHNS and CDR2 SASEGT. The V and J ends lost 7 bases and 1 base, in that order; junction bases with no gene match: 7. CDR3: CASTLSGGSYNEQFF. The CDR3 DNA follows: TGTGCCAGCACCCTTTCGGGAGGATCCTACAATGAGCAGTTCTTC.

This clone was picked up a small number of times. This chain connects TRBV5-4 to TRBJ1-2; D is unresolved. Germline lookup yields CDR1 SGHNT and CDR2 YYREEE (reference sequence). Trimming shortened V by 3 bases and J by 1 base, and 16 bases separated the two germline ends. The CDR3 length is 16 residues. CDR3 in amino acids: CASSSGLVDGNYGYTF. CDR3 in DNA: TGTGCCAGCAGCTCCGGGTTAGTGGACGGTAACTATGGCTACACCTTC.

Concerning this clone itself: The sample has other DNA sequences that encode this CDR3 too. DNA for the CDR3: TGTGCCAGCTCACCAGGCAGGGACGAGCAGTACTTC. It is translated as CASSPGRDEQYF. The chain has TRBV18 and TRBJ2-7; D perhaps matches TRBD1 (5 bases). The CDR3 totals 12 residues. In germline, CDR1 is KGHSH, CDR2 LQKENI. The ends were cut back, 2 bases at V and 5 bases at J, with 7 bases in the middle.

The chain joins TRBV30 to TRBJ1-1, with TRBD1 matching 8 bases. The CDR3 has 15 amino acids. V shed 2 bases and J 3 bases; nucleotides not matched to a gene: 8. CDR1 and CDR2 (germline): GTSNPN, SVGIG (reference sequence). The CDR3 here is CAWSLLNRGDTEAFF. CDR3 DNA sequence: TGTGCCTGGAGTCTATTAAACAGGGGGGACACTGAAGCTTTCTTT.

This clone has only one observation. The J gene is TRBJ2-1, the V gene TRBV7-8; 13 positions agree with TRBD2. Germline CDR1 and CDR2: SGHVS and FQNEAQ. This CDR3 region has 16 residues. V shed 5 bases, J shed 8 bases, and the junction held 9 bases outside the gene matches. The CDR3 region is CASSDRTSGRRYEQFF. CDR3 bases: TGTGCCAGCAGCGACCGGACTAGCGGGAGACGGTATGAGCAGTTCTTC.

This sequence joins TRBV4-1 and TRBJ2-5, with a weak D call TRBD1 (5 bases). The germline V and J ends were trimmed by 6 bases and 0 bases, with 11 bases remaining between them. Per the germline V gene, CDR1 is MGHRA and CDR2 is YSYEKL. The CDR3 is made up of 14 amino acids. CDR3 region: CASRKGVNQETQYF. In DNA, the CDR3 is TGCGCCAGCAGAAAAGGGGTGAACCAAGAGACCCAGTACTTC.

This clone was counted ten times or more. The chain joins TRBV7-3 to TRBJ1-5; D is possibly TRBD1 (5 bases). Germline lookup yields CDR1 SGHTA and CDR2 FQGTGA. Trimming pared 6 bases from V and 6 bases from J, leaving 12 bases between. The CDR3 has 13 amino acids. CDR3 nucleotide sequence: TGTGCCAGCAGTCAAGGGGCAGGTCAGCCCCAGCATTTT. Protein sequence: CASSQGAGQPQHF.

V gene TRBV9 combines with J gene TRBJ1-3; 11 bases line up with TRBD1. Germline V gives CDR1 SGDLS, CDR2 YYNGEE. The CDR3 is 17 amino acids. V trimming: 4 bases; J trimming: 3 bases; junction bases outside the gene matches: 9. Here the CDR3 DNA reads TGTGCCAGCAGCCTAAAACCCGGGACAGGGGGTGGAAACACCATATATTTT. Protein sequence: CASSLKPGTGGGNTIYF. Full variable domain (outside the CDR3, taken from reference TRBV9 and TRBJ1-3): DSGVTQTPKHLITATGQRVTLRCSPRSGDLSVYWYQQSLDQGLQFLIQYYNGEERAKGNILERFSAQQFPDLHSELNLSSLELGDSALYFCASSLKPGTGGGNTIYFGEGSWLTVV.

Worth noting for this clone: It may be a read error: a sequence one base away is much more abundant. This sequence joins TRBV7-9 and TRBJ1-1; D is ambiguous. V was pared by 1 base and J by 2 bases, with 5 bases between. The CDR3 is made up of 13 amino acids. Germline CDR1 and CDR2: SEHNR and FQNEAQ (reference sequence). CDR3 sequence: CASSLGTNTEAFF. For the CDR3, the DNA is TGTGCCAGCAGCTTAGGCACAAACACTGAAGCTTTCTTT.

This clone was seen once. This CDR3 reads CASSFREYTGELFF. The CDR3 DNA reads TGTGCCAGCAGCTTTCGGGAGTATACCGGGGAGCTGTTTTTT. V usage is TRBV5-5 and J usage is TRBJ2-2; weak D call: TRBD2 (6 bases). The V end was cut by 2 bases, the J end by 5 bases, with 10 bases between. The germline V gene has CDR1 SGHKS and CDR2 YYEKEE (reference sequence). The CDR3 consists of 14 residues.

V is TRBV28 and J is TRBJ2-7; D is ambiguous. Germline V CDR1 and CDR2: MDHEN, SYDVKM. V lost 5 bases to trimming and J lost 2 bases, with 13 bases between them. The CDR3 has 14 residues. CDR3 in DNA: TGTGCCAGCAGTGTCTACGGCGGAACCTACGAGCAGTACTTC. This gives the protein CASSVYGGTYEQYF. Filled out from reference TRBV28 and TRBJ2-7, the complete variable domain reads DVKVTQSSRYLVKRTGEKVFLECVQDMDHENMFWYRQDPGLGLRLIYFSYDVKMKEKGDIPEGYSVSREKKERFSLILESASTNQTSMYLCASSVYGGTYEQYFGPGTRLTVT.

This clone was seen a few times. The V gene is TRBV27, the J gene TRBJ2-1; D is unclear. The length of the CDR3 is 13 residues. Germline V CDR1 and CDR2: MNHEY, SMNVEV (reference sequence). Trimming removed 6 bases from V and 7 bases from J, with 13 bases in between. CDR3 loop: CASSPLSWNEQFF. The CDR3 DNA is TGTGCCAGCAGCCCCCTCTCCTGGAATGAGCAGTTCTTC.